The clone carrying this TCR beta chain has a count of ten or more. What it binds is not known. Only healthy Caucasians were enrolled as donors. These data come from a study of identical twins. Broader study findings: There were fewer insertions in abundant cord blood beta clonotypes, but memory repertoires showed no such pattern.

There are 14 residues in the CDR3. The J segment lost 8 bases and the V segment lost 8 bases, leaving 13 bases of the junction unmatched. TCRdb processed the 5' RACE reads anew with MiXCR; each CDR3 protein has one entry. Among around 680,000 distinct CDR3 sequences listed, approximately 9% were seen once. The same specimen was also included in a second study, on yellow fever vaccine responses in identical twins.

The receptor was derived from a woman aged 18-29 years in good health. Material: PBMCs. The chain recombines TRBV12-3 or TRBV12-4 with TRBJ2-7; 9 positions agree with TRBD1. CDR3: CASGSDRGNLKQYF. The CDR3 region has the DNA TGTGCCAGCGGGTCAGACAGGGGGAATTTAAAGCAGTACTTC.